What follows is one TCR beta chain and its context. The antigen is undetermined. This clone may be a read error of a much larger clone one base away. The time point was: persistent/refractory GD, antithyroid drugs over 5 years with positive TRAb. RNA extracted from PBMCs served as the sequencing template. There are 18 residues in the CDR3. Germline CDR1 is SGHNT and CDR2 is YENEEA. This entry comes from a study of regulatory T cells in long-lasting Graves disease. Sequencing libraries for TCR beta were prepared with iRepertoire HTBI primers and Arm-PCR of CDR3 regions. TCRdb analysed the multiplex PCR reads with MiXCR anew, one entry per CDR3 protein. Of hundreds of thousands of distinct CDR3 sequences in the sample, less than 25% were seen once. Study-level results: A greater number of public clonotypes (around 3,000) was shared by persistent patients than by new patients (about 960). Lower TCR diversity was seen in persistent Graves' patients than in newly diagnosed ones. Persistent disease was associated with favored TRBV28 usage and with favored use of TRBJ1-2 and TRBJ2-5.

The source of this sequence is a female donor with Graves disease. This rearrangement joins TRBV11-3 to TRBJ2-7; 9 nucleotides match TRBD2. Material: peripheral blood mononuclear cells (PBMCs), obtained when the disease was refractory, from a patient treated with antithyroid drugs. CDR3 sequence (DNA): TGTTCCAGCAGGCGTCTCTTCGTTCTGCGGGAGGGCCTCGGCGAGCAGTACTTC. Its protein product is CSSRRLFVLREGLGEQYF.